Sequencing of this TCR beta chain was carried out in a study of T cell changes during pregnancy in multiple sclerosis. Germline-derived CDR1 and CDR2 are SGHVS and FNYEAQ. This CDR3 has 17 residues. V lost 4 bases to trimming and J lost 3 bases; unmatched junction nucleotides: 12. Libraries were prepared by immunoSEQ multiplex PCR; TCRdb keeps only in-frame clonotypes and omits some of them. The table includes roughly 36,000 clones, roughly 91% detected once. The sequenced sample was CD8+ T cells from peripheral blood mononuclear cells, obtained in the second trimester of pregnancy. The source is a female donor with multiple sclerosis, enrolled in a pregnancy study. The V gene is TRBV7-6, the J gene TRBJ2-1; 7 bases fit TRBD2. CDR3 nucleotide sequence: TGTGCCAGCAGCTCCACCGTAGGGACTACCCTCTACAATGAGCAGTTCTTC. Amino acids: CASSSTVGTTLYNEQFF.